This T cell receptor beta chain was identified in a study of CD8+ T cells in alopecia areata. Background on the study: Tofacitinib administration to treated patients was oral, at 5 to 10 mg twice daily.

RNA was extracted and reverse transcribed into cDNA as the sequencing template. Profiling relied on immunoSEQ multiplex PCR, and the TCRdb table lists in-frame clones only, not all of them. The data hold some 170,000 clones, with 67% observed a single time. The CDR3 runs to 15 residues. V was pared by 5 bases and J by 1 base, with 5 bases of the junction left unmatched. Germline loops: CDR1 MNHNS, CDR2 SASEGT. This chain joins TRBV6-1 and TRBJ1-1; 9 nucleotides agree with TRBD1. The clonotype originates from a human donor with alopecia areata. The material was CD8+ T cells sorted from blood, obtained at week 0. The CDR3 is CASSTWTGANTEAFF. The DNA for the CDR3 is TGTGCCAGCAGTACCTGGACAGGGGCGAACACTGAAGCTTTCTTT.